This T cell receptor (beta chain) was sequenced during a study of beta chain features in type 1 diabetes. Study information: Across the samples, over 85 million sorted cells were examined in total. Whole-study findings and limits: Cells with high TCR expression could be over-represented when cDNA is sequenced. Shortening that was moderate but significant affected the TCRB CDR3s of Type 1 diabetes patients in all four CD4+ subsets.

Expressed TCRB transcripts were sequenced because the entire RNA isolate underwent reverse transcription. Only in-frame clones appear in the TCRdb table, and some are missing; sequencing was by immunoSEQ multiplex PCR. Of 300,000 to 350,000 clones in the sample, approximately 9.9% were seen once. The germline gives CDR1 MGHRA, CDR2 YSYEKL. The CDR3 consists of 11 residues. V was clipped by 0 bases and J by 4 bases, with 1 base between them. Turning to this clone: The antigen remains unidentified. The sample has other DNA sequences that encode this CDR3 too.

This sequence was found in a young man with type 1 diabetes. Sequenced sample: central memory CD4+ T cells from blood. This chain uses TRBV4-1 with TRBJ2-7, with D unresolved. As DNA, the CDR3 is TGCGCCAGCAGCCAAGAATACGAGCAGTACTTC. Protein product: CASSQEYEQYF.